The rows below give T cell receptor beta chains drawn from one sample of a study of blood T cell repertoires in COVID-19. Sequencing was performed with immunoSEQ multiplex PCR; in TCRdb, only in-frame clones are kept and a portion is missing. The sample yields approximately 60,000 clones, approximately 86% seen once. The sample was peripheral blood. The receptors were gathered from a woman aged 80 or older with COVID-19, enrolled during active disease. Each CDR3 is given with its conserved first and last residue. The order of the fields is CDR3 length, D gene, clone size, V gene, J gene, CDR3 DNA, CDR3 protein. The D gene is left open where the match is weak. Some rows have no size entry. The others give once, few or many, or a class for an expanded clone.

14	TRBD1	.	TRBV19	TRBJ1-2	TGTGCCAGTAGTCTGGGACAGGGGACCTATGGCTACACCTTC	CASSLGQGTYGYTF
16	TRBD2	.	TRBV6-5	TRBJ2-1	TGTGCCAGCAGTTACAGGTCTCGGACTAGCGAGAATGAGCAGTTCTTC	CASSYRSRTSENEQFF
15	.	.	TRBV19	TRBJ2-5	TGTGCCAGTAGGCTGTCGGGGAGAAACCAAGAGACCCAGTACTTC	CASRLSGRNQETQYF
15	TRBD1	.	TRBV7-9	TRBJ1-4	TGTGCCAGCAGCTTATCAGGGGGTACTAATGAAAAACTGTTTTTT	CASSLSGGTNEKLFF
13	.	.	TRBV11-3	TRBJ1-1	TGTGCCAGCAGCTTGCAGATGAACACTGAAGCTTTCTTT	CASSLQMNTEAFF
12	.	.	TRBV3-1/TRBV3-2	TRBJ1-1	TGTGCCAGCAGCCATCTAAGTACTGAAGCTTTCTTT	CASSHLSTEAFF
14	.	.	TRBV28	TRBJ1-2	TGTGCCAGCAGTTTATCAAGAGTTAACTATGGCTACACCTTC	CASSLSRVNYGYTF
16	.	.	TRBV6-6	TRBJ2-7	TGTGCCAGCGGATCCCACCGAGGGCAGCCTATCTACGAGCAGTACTTC	CASGSHRGQPIYEQYF
15	.	.	TRBV5-1	TRBJ1-6	TGCGCCAGCAGCCCCACCCGGTGGAGCGGTTCACCCCTCCACTTT	CASSPTRWSGSPLHF
14	.	.	TRBV5-1	TRBJ2-7	TGCGCCAGCAGCTTTCACGACAGAGCCTACGAGCAGTACTTC	CASSFHDRAYEQYF
16	.	.	TRBV19	TRBJ1-1	TGTGCCAGTAGTATTTCTGAAGGTCGCGGGAGAGCTGAAGCTTTCTTT	CASSISEGRGRAEAFF
14	.	few	TRBV5-1	TRBJ2-5	TGCGCCAGCAGCCTACAGGGATTACAAGAGACCCAGTACTTC	CASSLQGLQETQYF
15	TRBD1	.	TRBV27	TRBJ1-1	TGTGCCAGCAGTTCCGCGGGACAGGGCTATCCTGAAGCTTTCTTT	CASSSAGQGYPEAFF
11	.	.	TRBV10-2	TRBJ2-3	TGCGCCAGCAGTGACAGGGATACGCAGTATTTT	CASSDRDTQYF
15	.	.	TRBV7-9	TRBJ2-7	TGTGCCAGCAGCTCGTACAAATCCGGAGGCTACGAGCAGTACTTC	CASSSYKSGGYEQYF
14	.	.	TRBV7-2	TRBJ2-2	TGTGCCAGCAGCTCCGGACAAAACACCGGGGAGCTGTTTTTT	CASSSGQNTGELFF
13	.	.	TRBV3-1/TRBV3-2	TRBJ2-3	TGTGCCAGCAGCCAGGGACTGAGAGATACGCAGTATTTT	CASSQGLRDTQYF
13	.	once	TRBV12-5	TRBJ1-1	TGTGCTAGTGGTTACAGCGGGAACACTGAAGCTTTCTTT	CASGYSGNTEAFF
14	.	.	TRBV7-8	TRBJ1-5	TGTGCCAGCAGCTCAGGGCCCCTACACCAGCCCCAGCATTTT	CASSSGPLHQPQHF
16	TRBD2	.	TRBV6-1	TRBJ2-3	TGTGCCAGCAGTGTTAGCGGGGGGGCCCGAACAGATACGCAGTATTTT	CASSVSGGARTDTQYF
17	TRBD2	once	TRBV7-2	TRBJ2-5	TGTGCCAGCAGCTTATTTCCAAGGACTAGCGAACAAGAGACCCAGTACTTC	CASSLFPRTSEQETQYF
16	TRBD1	.	TRBV9	TRBJ2-4	TGTGCCAGCAGCGAAGACAGGGCGGCCACGCTCGCCATTCAGTACTTC	CASSEDRAATLAIQYF
12	.	.	TRBV6-4	TRBJ2-4	TGTGCCAGCAGAGGAGTTGGAAACATTCAGTACTTC	CASRGVGNIQYF
13	TRBD1	.	TRBV12-3/TRBV12-4	TRBJ2-7	TGTGCCAGCAGTGGGGACAGCAGATACGAGCAGTACTTC	CASSGDSRYEQYF
14	.	few	TRBV6-1	TRBJ1-3	TGTGCCAGCAGTGAGGGGTCAACGGGGGACACCATATATTTT	CASSEGSTGDTIYF
16	TRBD1	.	TRBV2	TRBJ1-4	TGTGCCAGCAGCGGAGGACAGGGGTCGCGTAATGAAAAACTGTTTTTT	CASSGGQGSRNEKLFF
16	TRBD1	.	TRBV19	TRBJ2-2	TGTGCCAGTAGGGCCTCGGGACAGGGAAACACCGGGGAGCTGTTTTTT	CASRASGQGNTGELFF
13	.	.	TRBV15	TRBJ2-7	TGTGCCACCAGCAGAGACCCAAGTCTAGAGCAGTACTTC	CATSRDPSLEQYF
16	.	.	TRBV7-7	TRBJ2-3	TGTGCCAGCGGTCCCGCTGCGACACCCTTCACAGATACGCAGTATTTT	CASGPAATPFTDTQYF
15	TRBD1	once	TRBV7-9	TRBJ1-5	TGTGCCAGCAGCCGGGACAGTGGTAGCAATCAGCCCCAGCATTTT	CASSRDSGSNQPQHF
15	TRBD1	.	TRBV19	TRBJ1-2	TGTGCCAGTAGCGAGGGACAGGATTATTGGTATGGCTACACCTTC	CASSEGQDYWYGYTF
14	.	.	TRBV19	TRBJ1-3	TGTGCCAGTACCCCCGACATCTCTGGAAACACCATATATTTT	CASTPDISGNTIYF
15	.	.	TRBV10-3	TRBJ1-5	TGTGCCATCAGTGAGTCGGGAGCCAGCAATCAGCCCCAGCATTTT	CAISESGASNQPQHF
16	TRBD2	.	TRBV7-2	TRBJ2-3	TGTGCCAGCAGCTTAGGGGGAGGGGATACTAGAGGAACGCAGTATTTT	CASSLGGGDTRGTQYF
16	TRBD2	.	TRBV5-5	TRBJ2-1	TGTGCCAGCAGCTTTGTAGCGGGGGGGCCCTACAATGAGCAGTTCTTC	CASSFVAGGPYNEQFF
16	TRBD1	once	TRBV14	TRBJ1-6	TGTGCCAGCAGCCGTGCCGGGACAGGGTATAATTCACCCCTCCACTTT	CASSRAGTGYNSPLHF
14	.	.	TRBV6-1	TRBJ2-7	TGTGCCAGCAGTGAACTAGGGGCGGTTGGCGAGCAGTACTTC	CASSELGAVGEQYF
20	TRBD2	once	TRBV7-3	TRBJ2-1	TGTGCCAGCAGCTCATATCCCGTTCTCGGGGGGGACCCTTCCTACAATGAGCAGTTCTTC	CASSSYPVLGGDPSYNEQFF
13	TRBD2	.	TRBV18	TRBJ2-3	TGTGCCAGCTCACGGGGACTAGCGGATACGCAGTATTTT	CASSRGLADTQYF
16	.	.	TRBV5-4	TRBJ1-1	TGTGCCAGCAGCTTGGATTTGGGGGGTAGCGTCACTGAAGCTTTCTTT	CASSLDLGGSVTEAFF
14	TRBD2	.	TRBV28	TRBJ2-1	TGTGCCAGCAGTCAACTAGCGGTCTACAATGAGCAGTTCTTC	CASSQLAVYNEQFF
16	TRBD1	.	TRBV4-1	TRBJ2-7	TGCGCCAGCAGCCAAGTGTCCGGGACAGGGTTCTACGAGCAGTACTTC	CASSQVSGTGFYEQYF
18	TRBD1	.	TRBV10-3	TRBJ1-1	TGTGCCATCAGTGAGCCCTCCGGACAGGTACCGTGGAACACTGAAGCTTTCTTT	CAISEPSGQVPWNTEAFF
14	TRBD1	.	TRBV7-2	TRBJ1-2	TGTGCCAGCAGCCGTTTAGGGGGCGGGGACGGCTACACCTTC	CASSRLGGGDGYTF